Given below is one TCR beta chain in context. What it binds is unknown. Germline CDR1 reads MDHEN; CDR2 reads SYDVKM. This CDR3 contains 13 residues. Only in-frame clones appear in the TCRdb table, and some are missing; sequencing was by immunoSEQ multiplex PCR. The repertoire holds about 52,000 clones, with 70% to 90% as singletons. This specimen belongs to a study of T cells in localized non-small cell lung cancer. Overall study findings and caveats: Patients showing higher blood T cell density tended to see longer overall survival. The greatest T cell clonality was found in uninvolved adjacent lung (higher than in tumor). Adjacent lung was found to contain a median about 62 of the top 100 tumor clones.

The chain recombines TRBV28 with TRBJ1-2; 7 bases map to TRBD1. The sequence came from an older male donor with stage III squamous cell lung carcinoma. The specimen was peripheral blood, collected before any cancer treatment. The CDR3 here is CATIEGTEGGYTF. CDR3 in DNA: TGTGCTACAATTGAGGGGACAGAAGGTGGCTACACCTTC.